The T cell receptor beta chain under discussion was sequenced for a study of blood T cell repertoires in COVID-19. Across the study: The United States, Italy and Spain supplied acute and convalescent COVID-19 samples. Sources were T cells, B-cell-depleted T cells, or PBMCs; the material itself was cDNA or gDNA.

CDR3 length: 14 amino acids. V was cut by 10 bases and J by 10 bases, with 22 bases left in between. Germline CDR1 and CDR2: KGHDR and SFDVKD. Measured with immunoSEQ multiplex PCR; TCRdb has only the in-frame clones, and not every one. The sample lists 84,000 or so clones; around four fifths were seen once. This clone was observed a single time. The receptor comes from a woman aged 65 to 85 with active or convalescent COVID-19. The rearrangement uses TRBV24-1 and TRBJ2-1, with D maybe TRBD2 (5 bases). Sequencing was done on a sample of peripheral blood. The CDR3, as DNA: TGTGCCACGTCACTCAATCCGGGGTATCAGGAGCAGTTCTTC. This sequence encodes CATSLNPGYQEQFF.